The next 9 T cell receptor beta chains were all read from a single sample in a study of T cells in tuberculosis. The time point here: new active TB diagnosis, blood taken before or within 7 days of starting treatment. This table comes from immunoSEQ multiplex PCR, and its TCRdb copy is limited to in-frame clones, with some not included. Among 47,000 or so clones, 90% to 95% were seen once, and the ten largest hold more than 1.2%. This specimen was PBMCs, taken at tuberculosis diagnosis. The receptors shown here come from an adult with tuberculosis.

This clone was counted once. V and J are TRBV10-3 and TRBJ2-7; TRBD1 agrees at 10 bases. The CDR3 sequence is 14 residues long. With V trimmed by 4 bases and J by 4 bases, 4 bases remained unmatched. From germline, CDR1 is ENHRY and CDR2 SYGVKD. In nucleotides, the CDR3 is TGTGCCATCAGTGGGACAGGGGGATTGTACGAGCAGTACTTC. The encoded protein is CAISGTGGLYEQYF.

The gene calls are TRBV7-9 and TRBJ1-4; D is unclear. Germline V gene data show CDR1 as SEHNR and CDR2 as FQNEAQ (reference sequence). This CDR3 is 14 amino acids long. V was trimmed by 5 bases and J by 0 bases, leaving 7 bases between them. CDR3 nucleotides: TGTGCCAGCAGCCCTCCAGCAACTAATGAAAAACTGTTTTTT. Translated, it gives CASSPPATNEKLFF. The full variable domain, rest sourced from reference TRBV7-9 and TRBJ1-4, is DTGVSQNPRHKITKRGQNVTFRCDPISEHNRLYWYRQTLGQGPEFLTYFQNEAQLEKSRLLSDRFSAERPKGSFSTLEIQRTEQGDSAMYLCASSPPATNEKLFFGSGTQLSVL.

V and J are TRBV2 and TRBJ2-3, with D tentatively TRBD1 (6 bases). V lost 7 bases and J lost 10, with 18 bases in between. The germline gives CDR1 SNHLY, CDR2 FYNNEI. This CDR3 is 13 amino acids long. CDR3 coding DNA: TGTGCCAGCACGACCGGGACAATCGTAGCGCAGTATTTT. Amino acids: CASTTGTIVAQYF.

V gene TRBV7-2 combines with J gene TRBJ2-7; D might be TRBD1 (6 bases). The CDR3 consists of 13 residues. Trimming stripped 4 bases from V and 6 bases from J, with 13 bases between. Germline V gene data show CDR1 as SGHTA and CDR2 as FQGNSA. CDR3 nucleotides: TGTGCCAGCAGCTACAGGGTCTCGGCCGAGCAGTACTTC. Translating it yields CASSYRVSAEQYF.

The rearrangement links TRBV29-1 to TRBJ2-1; 13 bases align to TRBD2. Germline-derived CDR1 and CDR2 are SQVTM and ANQGSEA. The CDR3 is 13 residues long. V gave up 7 bases and J gave up 4 bases; unmatched junction bases: 1. Here the CDR3 reads CSGGLAGYNEQFF. The CDR3 DNA reads TGCAGCGGGGGACTAGCGGGGTACAATGAGCAGTTCTTC.

The chain combines TRBV9 with TRBJ2-2; D remains unclear. The germline V and J ends were trimmed by 4 bases and 4 bases, with 11 bases remaining between them. The germline CDR1 and CDR2 sequences are SGDLS and YYNGEE. This CDR3 contains 14 residues. CDR3 DNA: TGTGCCAGCAGCTTTTTTATCGGCACCGGGGAGCTGTTTTTT. It translates to CASSFFIGTGELFF.

J is TRBJ1-5 and V is TRBV18; the D gene is possibly TRBD1 (5 bases). V was shortened by 6 bases and J by 3 bases, with 12 bases between the two germline ends. In germline, CDR1 is KGHSH, CDR2 LQKENI. The CDR3 extends over 14 amino acids. In DNA, the CDR3 is TGTGCCAGCTCTCCGGACACCTCCAATCAGCCCCAGCATTTT. Its protein is CASSPDTSNQPQHF.

The rearrangement links TRBV6-5 to TRBJ1-5, with 7 bases aligning to TRBD1. Germline V gene data show CDR1 as MNHEY and CDR2 as SVGAGI. Losses at the gene ends were 6 bases for V and 4 bases for J; bases not matched to a gene: 6. The CDR3 is 14 amino acids. CDR3 DNA: TGTGCCAGCAGAGCAGGGGGTAGGAATCAGCCCCAGCATTTT. Translating it yields CASRAGGRNQPQHF.

The rearrangement links TRBV4-1 to TRBJ2-7, with a weak D call TRBD1 (7 bases). Germline V gene lookup returns CDR1 MGHRA and CDR2 YSYEKL. The length of the CDR3 is 15 residues. The V and J ends lost 1 base and 2 bases respectively, with 12 bases between them. CDR3 sequence: CASSQVQGGPYEQYF. As DNA, the CDR3 is TGCGCCAGCAGCCAAGTTCAGGGGGGCCCCTACGAGCAGTACTTC.